This entry features one T cell receptor (beta chain) sequence. The sample is drawn from a study of blood T cell repertoires in COVID-19. Study as a whole: The United States, Italy and Spain supplied acute and convalescent COVID-19 samples. Sources were T cells, B-cell-depleted T cells, or PBMCs; the material itself was cDNA or gDNA.

Original processing methods: Amplified reference gene primers provided the basis for estimating nucleated cell counts. Libraries were prepared by immunoSEQ multiplex PCR; TCRdb keeps only in-frame clonotypes and omits some of them. That table gives V, J and clone size, and the DNA gave D and trimming. The repertoire holds under 150,000 clones, around 83% seen once, with around 3.4% in the top ten. CDR3 length: 15 residues. This chain links TRBV21-1 with TRBJ2-3; the DNA was not used to check the table's D call, TRBD1. TRBV21-1 is deemed a pseudogene. This clonotype was obtained from a man aged 40-55 years with acute or convalescent COVID-19. Sequencing was carried out using peripheral blood. The CDR3 nucleotides are TGTGCCAGCACGGTAGCCCGACAGGGGGGGGGTACGCAGTATTTT. This codes for CASTVARQGGGTQYF.